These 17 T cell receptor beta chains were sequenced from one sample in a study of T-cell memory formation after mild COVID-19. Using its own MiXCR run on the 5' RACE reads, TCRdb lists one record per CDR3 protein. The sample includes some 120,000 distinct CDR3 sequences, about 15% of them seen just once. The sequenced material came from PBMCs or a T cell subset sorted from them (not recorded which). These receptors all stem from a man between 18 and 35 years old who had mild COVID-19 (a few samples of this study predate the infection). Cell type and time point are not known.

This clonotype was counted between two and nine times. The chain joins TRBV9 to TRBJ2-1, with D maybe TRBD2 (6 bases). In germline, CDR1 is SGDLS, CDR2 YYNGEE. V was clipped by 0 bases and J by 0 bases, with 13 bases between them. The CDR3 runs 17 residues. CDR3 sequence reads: CASSVGPLRGSYNEQFF. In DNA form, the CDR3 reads TGTGCCAGCAGCGTAGGTCCTTTGCGGGGCTCCTACAATGAGCAGTTCTTC.

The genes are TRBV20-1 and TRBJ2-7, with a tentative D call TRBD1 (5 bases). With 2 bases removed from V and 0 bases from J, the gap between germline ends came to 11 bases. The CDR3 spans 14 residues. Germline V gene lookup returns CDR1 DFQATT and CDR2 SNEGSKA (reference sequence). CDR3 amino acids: CSARKSRDSYEQYF. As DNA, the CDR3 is TGCAGTGCTAGAAAGAGCAGGGACTCCTACGAGCAGTACTTC.

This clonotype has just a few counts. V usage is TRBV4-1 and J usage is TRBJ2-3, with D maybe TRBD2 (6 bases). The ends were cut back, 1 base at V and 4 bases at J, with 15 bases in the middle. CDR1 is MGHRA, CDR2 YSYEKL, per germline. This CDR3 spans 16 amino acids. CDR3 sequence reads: CASSQGVRLVADTQYF. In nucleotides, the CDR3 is TGCGCCAGCAGCCAAGGAGTGCGACTAGTTGCAGATACGCAGTATTTT.

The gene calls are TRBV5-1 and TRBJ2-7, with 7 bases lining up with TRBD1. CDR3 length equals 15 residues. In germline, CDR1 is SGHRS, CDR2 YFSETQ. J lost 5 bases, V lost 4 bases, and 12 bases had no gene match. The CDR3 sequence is CASSHSGQTFNEQYF. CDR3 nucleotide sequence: TGCGCCAGCAGCCATTCGGGACAGACCTTCAACGAGCAGTACTTC.

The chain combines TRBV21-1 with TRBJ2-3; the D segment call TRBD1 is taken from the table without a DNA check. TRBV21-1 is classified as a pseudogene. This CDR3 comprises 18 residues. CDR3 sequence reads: CASVLSPSGQGSGDTQYF. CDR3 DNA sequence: TGTGCCAGCGTCCTTTCCCCTAGCGGACAGGGGTCTGGGGATACGCAGTATTTT.

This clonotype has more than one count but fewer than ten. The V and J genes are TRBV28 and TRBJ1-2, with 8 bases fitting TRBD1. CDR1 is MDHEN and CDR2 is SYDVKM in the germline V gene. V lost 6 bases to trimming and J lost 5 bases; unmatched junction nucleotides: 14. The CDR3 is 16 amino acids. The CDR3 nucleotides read TGTGCCAGCAGCCCCTCCGACGGGACAGGTTTTTATGGCTACACCTTC. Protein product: CASSPSDGTGFYGYTF.

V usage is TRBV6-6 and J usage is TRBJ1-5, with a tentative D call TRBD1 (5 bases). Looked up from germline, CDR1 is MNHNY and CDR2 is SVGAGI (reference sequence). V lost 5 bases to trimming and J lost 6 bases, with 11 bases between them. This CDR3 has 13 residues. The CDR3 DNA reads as TGTGCCAGCAGTCAAGCGGGGGTTCAGCCCCAGCATTTT. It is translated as CASSQAGVQPQHF.

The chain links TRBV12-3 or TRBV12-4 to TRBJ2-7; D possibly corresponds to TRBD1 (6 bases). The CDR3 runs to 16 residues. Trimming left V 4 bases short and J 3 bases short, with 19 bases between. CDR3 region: CASSSSPGESGYEQYF. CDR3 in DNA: TGTGCCAGCAGTTCCTCTCCAGGGGAGTCGGGCTACGAGCAGTACTTC.

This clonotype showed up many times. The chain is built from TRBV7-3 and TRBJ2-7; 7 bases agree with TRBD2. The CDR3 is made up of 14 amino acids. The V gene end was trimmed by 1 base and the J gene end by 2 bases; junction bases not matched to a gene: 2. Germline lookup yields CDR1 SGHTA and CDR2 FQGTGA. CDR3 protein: CASSLMGGTYEQYF. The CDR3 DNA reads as TGTGCCAGCAGCTTAATGGGGGGGACCTACGAGCAGTACTTC.

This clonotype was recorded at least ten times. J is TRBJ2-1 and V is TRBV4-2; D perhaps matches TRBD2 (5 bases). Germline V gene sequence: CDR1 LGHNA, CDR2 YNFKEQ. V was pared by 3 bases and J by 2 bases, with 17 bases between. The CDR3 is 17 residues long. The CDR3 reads CASSHELGRLAYNEQFF. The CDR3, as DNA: TGTGCCAGCAGCCATGAATTAGGGAGATTAGCCTACAATGAGCAGTTCTTC.

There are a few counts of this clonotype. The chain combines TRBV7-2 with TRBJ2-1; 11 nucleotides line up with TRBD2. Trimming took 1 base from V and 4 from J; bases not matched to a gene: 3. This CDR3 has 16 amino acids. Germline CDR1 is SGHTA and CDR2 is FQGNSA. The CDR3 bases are TGTGCCAGCAGCTTAGTTGCTAGCGGGGGGTACAATGAGCAGTTCTTC. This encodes CASSLVASGGYNEQFF. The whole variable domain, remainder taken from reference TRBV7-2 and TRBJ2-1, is GAGVSQSPSNKVTEKGKDVELRCDPISGHTALYWYRQSLGQGLEFLIYFQGNSAPDKSGLPSDRFSAERTGGSVSTLTIQRTQQEDSAVYLCASSLVASGGYNEQFFGPGTRLTVL.

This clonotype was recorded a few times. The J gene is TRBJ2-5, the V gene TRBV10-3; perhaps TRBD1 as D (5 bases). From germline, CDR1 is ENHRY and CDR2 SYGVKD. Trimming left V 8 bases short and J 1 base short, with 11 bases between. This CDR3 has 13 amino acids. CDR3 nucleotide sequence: TGTGCCATCCAGGGCATGTCCCAAGAGACCCAGTACTTC. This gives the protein CAIQGMSQETQYF.

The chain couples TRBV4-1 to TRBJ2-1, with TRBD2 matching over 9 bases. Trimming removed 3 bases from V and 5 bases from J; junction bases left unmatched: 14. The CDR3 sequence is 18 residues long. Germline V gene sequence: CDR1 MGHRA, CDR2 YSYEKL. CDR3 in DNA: TGCGCCAGCAGCCACCTCCTCCCGCGGGGGGGAGGGAACAATGAGCAGTTCTTC. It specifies CASSHLLPRGGGNNEQFF.

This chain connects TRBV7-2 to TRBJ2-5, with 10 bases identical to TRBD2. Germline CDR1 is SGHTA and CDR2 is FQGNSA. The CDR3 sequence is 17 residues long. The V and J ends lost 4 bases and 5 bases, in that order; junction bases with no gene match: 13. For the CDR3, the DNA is TGTGCCAGCAGCTCCCAGCCACTAGCGGGGAGCTTCGAGACCCAGTACTTC. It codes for CASSSQPLAGSFETQYF.

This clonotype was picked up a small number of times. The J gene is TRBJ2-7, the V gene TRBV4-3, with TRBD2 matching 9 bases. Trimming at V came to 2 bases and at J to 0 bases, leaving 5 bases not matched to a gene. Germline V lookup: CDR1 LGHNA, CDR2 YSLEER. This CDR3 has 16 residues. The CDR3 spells CASSQLLAGSSYEQYF. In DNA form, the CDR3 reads TGCGCCAGCAGCCAATTGCTAGCGGGATCCTCCTACGAGCAGTACTTC.

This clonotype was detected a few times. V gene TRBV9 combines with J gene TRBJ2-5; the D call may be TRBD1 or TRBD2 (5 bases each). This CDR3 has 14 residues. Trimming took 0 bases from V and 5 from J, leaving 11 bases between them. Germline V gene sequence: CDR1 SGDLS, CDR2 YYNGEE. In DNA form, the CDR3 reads TGTGCCAGCAGCGTAGACGGGGCCCGGGAGACCCAGTACTTC. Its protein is CASSVDGARETQYF. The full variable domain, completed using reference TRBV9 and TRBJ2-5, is DSGVTQTPKHLITATGQRVTLRCSPRSGDLSVYWYQQSLDQGLQFLIQYYNGEERAKGNILERFSAQQFPDLHSELNLSSLELGDSALYFCASSVDGARETQYFGPGTRLLVL.

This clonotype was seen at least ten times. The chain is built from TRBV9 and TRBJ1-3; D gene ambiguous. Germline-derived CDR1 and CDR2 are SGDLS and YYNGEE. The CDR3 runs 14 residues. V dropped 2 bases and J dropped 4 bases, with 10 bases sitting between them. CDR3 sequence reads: CASSVFGLGNTIYF. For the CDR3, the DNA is TGTGCCAGCAGCGTCTTCGGGCTCGGAAACACCATATATTTT.